Presented here are 18 T cell receptor beta chains from one specimen sequenced in a study of blood T cell repertoires in COVID-19. Data came from immunoSEQ multiplex PCR; TCRdb stores just in-frame clones and leaves some out. The sample consists of some 270,000 clones, around nine tenths of them appearing once. The sample consisted of peripheral blood. All receptors derive from a man aged 25-40 years with acute or convalescent COVID-19.

The J gene is TRBJ2-7, the V gene TRBV7-9; TRBD2 matches 11 bases. Trimming removed 3 bases from V and 2 bases from J; junction bases left unmatched: 12. The CDR3 is 18 residues long. In germline, CDR1 is SEHNR, CDR2 FQNEAQ (reference sequence). CDR3 amino acids: CASSFATLTSGIPYEQYF. CDR3 bases: TGTGCCAGCAGCTTTGCCACCCTGACTAGCGGGATTCCCTACGAGCAGTACTTC.

The chain is built from TRBV9 and TRBJ1-6; a weak D match, TRBD1 (5 bases). The V end was cut by 4 bases, the J end by 7 bases, with 12 bases between. Germline assignment: CDR1 SGDLS and CDR2 YYNGEE. CDR3 length equals 14 residues. The CDR3 DNA reads as TGTGCCAGCAGCCGAATCGCAGGGAATTCACCCCTCCACTTT. This translates into CASSRIAGNSPLHF.

The rearrangement links TRBV27 to TRBJ2-2, with TRBD2 identical over 12 bases. This CDR3 has 16 residues. Germline CDR1 MNHEY, CDR2 SMNVEV (reference sequence). Germline trimming cut 5 bases from V and 7 bases from J; bases unmatched to any gene: 8. The CDR3 sequence is CASSNLAGGLGGELFF. The CDR3 DNA reads as TGTGCCAGCAGTAACCTAGCGGGGGGGCTCGGCGGGGAGCTGTTTTTT.

The V gene is TRBV5-4, the J gene TRBJ2-7; no definite D call. V lost 1 base, J lost 0 bases, and 11 bases lay in between. Germline values: CDR1 SGHNT, CDR2 YYREEE (reference sequence). The CDR3 sequence is 15 residues long. The CDR3 bases are TGTGCCAGCAGCTTGATGAGCGTAGCCTCCTACGAGCAGTACTTC. This encodes CASSLMSVASYEQYF.

The V call is TRBV7-9, the J call TRBJ2-7; 10 bases are shared with TRBD2. The germline gives CDR1 SEHNR, CDR2 FQNEAQ (reference sequence). J lost 3 bases, V lost 3 bases, and 14 bases had no gene match. The CDR3 loop spans 18 amino acids. CDR3: CASSFGLSSGSNFYEQYF. CDR3 DNA sequence: TGTGCCAGCAGCTTTGGGTTGTCTAGCGGGAGTAACTTCTACGAGCAGTACTTC.

This chain connects TRBV18 to TRBJ2-1, with D possibly being TRBD2 (6 bases). Germline V CDR1 and CDR2: KGHSH, LQKENI. Trimming cost V 6 bases and J 1 base, with 16 bases left between them. The CDR3 has 16 residues. The CDR3 region is CASSPSVAASYNEQFF. The CDR3 DNA reads TGTGCCAGCTCTCCCTCGGTAGCGGCATCCTACAATGAGCAGTTCTTC.

V and J are TRBV20-1 and TRBJ2-7; 9 bases are shared with TRBD2. Losses at the gene ends were 3 bases for V and 5 bases for J; bases not matched to a gene: 11. CDR1 DFQATT and CDR2 SNEGSKA come from the germline V gene (reference sequence). The CDR3 is 15 residues long. The CDR3 DNA reads as TGCAGTGCTAGTCTAGCGGGGCCTGCTGCCCACGAGCAGTACTTC. Its protein product is CSASLAGPAAHEQYF.

The chain has TRBV29-1 and TRBJ1-2, with TRBD1 identical over 8 bases. CDR1 is SQVTM, CDR2 ANQGSEA, per germline. The CDR3 covers 11 residues. V shed 6 bases and J 7 bases; nucleotides not matched to a gene: 4. CDR3 region: CSVRGRGGYTF. CDR3 bases: TGCAGCGTCAGGGGGCGCGGTGGCTACACCTTC. The full variable domain, with the rest looked up from reference TRBV29-1 and TRBJ1-2, is SAVISQKPSRDICQRGTSLTIQCQVDSQVTMMFWYRQQPGQSLTLIATANQGSEATYESGFVIDKFPISRPNLTFSTLTVSNMSPEDSSIYLCSVRGRGGYTFGSGTRLTVV.

CDR3: CASSKQGAISLYYEQYF. CDR3 bases: TGTGCCAGCAGCAAACAGGGGGCTATTAGTCTATACTACGAGCAGTACTTC. The chain uses TRBV21-1 and TRBJ2-7; the table's D gene call, TRBD1, was not cross checked with the DNA. TRBV21-1 is annotated as a pseudogene. The CDR3 is made up of 17 amino acids.

V usage is TRBV3-1 (or the pseudogene TRBV3-2) and J usage is TRBJ2-5, with a weak D call TRBD1 (6 bases). The CDR3 is 16 amino acids. The V gene's germline CDR1 is LGHDT and CDR2 YNNKEL (reference sequence). V was shortened by 4 bases and J by 0 bases, with 15 bases between the two germline ends. The CDR3 reads CASSRGQKNYQETQYF. In nucleotides, the CDR3 is TGTGCCAGCAGCCGAGGACAGAAAAACTACCAAGAGACCCAGTACTTC.

The chain joins TRBV15 to TRBJ1-2; no definite D call. Per the germline V gene, CDR1 is LNHNV and CDR2 is YYDKDF (reference sequence). The ends were cut back, 5 bases at V and 5 bases at J, with 15 bases in the middle. The CDR3 sequence is 14 residues long. This CDR3 is CATSWPSGGYGYTF. The DNA for the CDR3 is TGTGCCACCAGCTGGCCATCCGGAGGATATGGCTACACCTTC.

This chain links TRBV7-8 with TRBJ1-2, with 8 bases identical to TRBD1. The V gene end was trimmed by 5 bases and the J gene end by 7 bases; junction bases not matched to a gene: 12. CDR3 size: 15 residues. The V gene's germline CDR1 is SGHVS and CDR2 FQNEAQ. CDR3 coding DNA: TGTGCCAGCAGCCCACCGGACAGGGAGGTCGGTGGCTACACCTTC. Its protein is CASSPPDREVGGYTF.

The genes are TRBV4-2 and TRBJ2-5; D is perhaps TRBD2 (5 bases). CDR1 and CDR2 from the germline V gene are LGHNA and YNFKEQ. This CDR3 has 14 residues. V was clipped by 5 bases and J by 5 bases, with 15 bases between them. The chain's CDR3 is CASSSHPSRETQYF. CDR3 nucleotide sequence: TGTGCCAGCAGCTCCCACCCTAGCAGGGAGACCCAGTACTTC.

This chain connects TRBV28 to TRBJ1-5, with TRBD1 identical over 7 bases. After removal of 8 bases from V and 3 bases from J, the junction contained 4 bases not matched to a gene. The length of the CDR3 is 13 residues. Germline V gene data show CDR1 as MDHEN and CDR2 as SYDVKM. The CDR3 nucleotides are TGTGCCAGCGGGGGACAGTTCAATCAGCCCCAGCATTTT. Amino acid sequence: CASGGQFNQPQHF.

The chain links TRBV4-1 to TRBJ2-3; TRBD2 might be the D (5 bases). The CDR3 runs to 13 residues. V lost 1 base to trimming and J lost 9 bases, with 11 bases between them. Germline values: CDR1 MGHRA, CDR2 YSYEKL. The CDR3 spells CASSQGSRRTQYF. The CDR3 coding sequence is TGCGCCAGCAGCCAAGGAAGTCGGAGGACGCAGTATTTT.

The V gene is TRBV7-2, the J gene TRBJ1-4, with D tentatively TRBD1 (6 bases). This CDR3 contains 13 residues. Germline assignment: CDR1 SGHTA and CDR2 FQGNSA. Trimming shortened V by 4 bases and J by 13 bases, and 16 bases separated the two germline ends. The CDR3 sequence is CASSSQGYGRLFF. Written as DNA, the CDR3 is TGTGCCAGCAGCTCTCAGGGGTATGGTAGACTGTTTTTT.

The rearrangement joins TRBV4-1 to TRBJ1-2; D gene unclear. In germline, CDR1 is MGHRA, CDR2 YSYEKL. The CDR3 covers 15 residues. V gave up 0 bases and J gave up 6 bases, with 14 bases separating them. CDR3 loop: CASSQDIRGRDGYTF. The CDR3 bases are TGCGCCAGCAGCCAAGATATCCGAGGGAGGGATGGCTACACCTTC.

This clone was seen only once. V usage is TRBV7-8 and J usage is TRBJ2-1, with 10 bases aligning to TRBD2. Germline V gives CDR1 SGHVS, CDR2 FQNEAQ. The V gene end was trimmed by 6 bases and the J gene end by 7 bases; junction bases not matched to a gene: 9. This CDR3 has 15 amino acids. The CDR3 is CASRNLAGVRNEQFF. The DNA for the CDR3 is TGTGCCAGCAGGAATCTAGCGGGAGTACGGAATGAGCAGTTCTTC.